The entry below describes one TCR beta chain. The CDR3 totals 15 residues. V lost 0 bases, J lost 6 bases, and 14 bases lay in between. CDR1 SGDLS and CDR2 YYNGEE come from the germline V gene. This sample stems from a study of blood T cell repertoires in COVID-19. Overall study: Whether acute or convalescent, the COVID-19 samples came from the United States, Italy and Spain. T cells, B-cell-depleted T cells, or PBMCs supplied cDNA or gDNA.

How the authors handled the data: Reference gene primer amplification yielded estimated nucleated cell counts. TCRdb's copy holds only in-frame clones and misses some; the assay was immunoSEQ multiplex PCR. V and J calls and clone size are as listed in that table; D and trimming were resolved from the DNA. The table records about 87,000 clones, around 86% of them present only once. The source material was peripheral blood. The sequence was obtained from a woman of 80 years or more with acute or convalescent COVID-19. The chain joins TRBV9 to TRBJ2-3; D is unclear. The DNA of the CDR3 is TGTGCCAGCAGCGTAGACACAGCTTCCAGTGATACGCAGTATTTT. This sequence encodes CASSVDTASSDTQYF.